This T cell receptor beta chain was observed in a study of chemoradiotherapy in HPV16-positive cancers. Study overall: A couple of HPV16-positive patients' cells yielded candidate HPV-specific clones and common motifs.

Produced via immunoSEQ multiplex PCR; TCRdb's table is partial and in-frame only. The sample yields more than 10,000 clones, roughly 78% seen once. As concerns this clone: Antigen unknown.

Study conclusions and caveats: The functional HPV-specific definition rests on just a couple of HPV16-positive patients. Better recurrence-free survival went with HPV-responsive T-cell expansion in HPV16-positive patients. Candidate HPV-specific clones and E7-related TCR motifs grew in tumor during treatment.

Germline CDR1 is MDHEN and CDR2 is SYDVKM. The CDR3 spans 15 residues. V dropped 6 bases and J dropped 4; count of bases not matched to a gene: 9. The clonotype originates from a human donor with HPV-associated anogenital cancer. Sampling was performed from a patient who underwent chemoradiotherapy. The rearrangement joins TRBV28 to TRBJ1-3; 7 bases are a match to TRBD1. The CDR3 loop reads CASRPATGNGNTIYF. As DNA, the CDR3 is TGTGCCAGCAGACCCGCGACAGGGAACGGAAACACCATATATTTT.